The rows below give T cell receptor beta chains drawn from one sample of a study of identical twins. MiXCR, applied by TCRdb to the 5' RACE reads, yields one record per CDR3 protein. The sample records around 550,000 distinct CDR3 sequences, roughly 15% being singletons. The sample was also linked to a second study, of yellow fever vaccine responses in identical twins.

Sequences were obtained from CD4+ T cells sorted from blood. The receptors shown here come from a woman younger than 30 in good health. The CDR3 runs from the conserved cysteine through the conserved F or W. A D gene is named only where the DNA matches it firmly.

TRBV12-3/TRBV12-4 | TRBD2 | CATAASGGSYNEQFF
TRBV12-3/TRBV12-4 | NA | CASSQSGLSYNEQFF
TRBV4-2 | NA | CASSQESDSPNGGYTF
TRBV3-1 | NA | CASSQEPANYGYTF
TRBV9 | NA | CASSATYNEQFF
TRBV6-5 | TRBD2 | CASSYSLSPSGSYEQFF
TRBV5-6 | NA | CASSFDLAVGNTIYF
TRBV4-1 | TRBD1 | CASSQDGFGQGDSPLHF
TRBV12-3/TRBV12-4 | TRBD1 | CASRNRGHQPQHF
TRBV3-1 | TRBD1 | CASSPRGYNTEAFF
TRBV7-9 | NA | CASSLDGGTDTQYF
TRBV29-1 | NA | CSPKRGLRLSTGELFF
TRBV28 | TRBD1 | CASSYAGTGNEKLFF
TRBV12-3/TRBV12-4 | TRBD2 | CASSPQSGRFHEQYF
TRBV3-1 | NA | CASSRHGPLEQYF
TRBV5-1 | TRBD2 | CASSASGGQETQYF
TRBV12-3/TRBV12-4 | NA | CASSYRTYEQYF
TRBV19 | NA | CASSIDRVASYTF
TRBV12-3/TRBV12-4 | NA | CASSLGRLYEQYF
TRBV3-1 | NA | CASRRNNEQFF
TRBV6-5 | NA | CASGRYEQYF
TRBV20-1 | NA | CSASPWGTDTQYF
TRBV19 | NA | CASSDGQLTYNEQFF
TRBV5-1 | TRBD2 | CASSLGPSGTGELFF
TRBV7-2 | NA | CASSATMVGGELFF
TRBV12-3/TRBV12-4 | NA | CASSSLPDSQETQYF
TRBV10-1 | TRBD2 | CASSPISGGSTDTQYF
TRBV29-1 | TRBD2 | CSAKGLAFETQYF
TRBV5-1 | TRBD1 | CASSLDDRGRVTEAFF
TRBV12-3/TRBV12-4 | TRBD2 | CASSLGRGDYNEQFF
TRBV5-1 | TRBD1 | CASSWDSPNSPLHF
TRBV4-2 | TRBD2 | CASSQGGSGSVNEQFF
TRBV19 | NA | CASKLSALGELFF
TRBV5-1 | NA | CASSLVGDRRDEQFF
TRBV11-1 | TRBD2 | CASSSAPGLAGVYNEQFF
TRBV4-1 | TRBD1 | CASSREGQGNQPQHF
TRBV20-1 | NA | CSARVPSTQAQYF
TRBV6-1 | NA | CASSEVNRVVYNEQFF
TRBV6-5 | NA | CASSYSMGWGGYEQYF
TRBV12-3/TRBV12-4 | NA | CASSFLGEQYF
TRBV7-9 | NA | CASSPDTLETQYF
TRBV5-1 | NA | CASSLERSSNEQFF
TRBV5-5 | TRBD1 | CASSARDRESSTEAFF
TRBV27 | NA | CASSEVGFSTEAFF
TRBV6-1 | TRBD1 | CASSLSGQGWEKLFF
TRBV4-2 | TRBD2 | CASSQEGGVTGELFF
TRBV9 | TRBD2 | CASSVGLAGPAYEQYF
TRBV29-1 | TRBD1 | CSVTAGGANTGELFF